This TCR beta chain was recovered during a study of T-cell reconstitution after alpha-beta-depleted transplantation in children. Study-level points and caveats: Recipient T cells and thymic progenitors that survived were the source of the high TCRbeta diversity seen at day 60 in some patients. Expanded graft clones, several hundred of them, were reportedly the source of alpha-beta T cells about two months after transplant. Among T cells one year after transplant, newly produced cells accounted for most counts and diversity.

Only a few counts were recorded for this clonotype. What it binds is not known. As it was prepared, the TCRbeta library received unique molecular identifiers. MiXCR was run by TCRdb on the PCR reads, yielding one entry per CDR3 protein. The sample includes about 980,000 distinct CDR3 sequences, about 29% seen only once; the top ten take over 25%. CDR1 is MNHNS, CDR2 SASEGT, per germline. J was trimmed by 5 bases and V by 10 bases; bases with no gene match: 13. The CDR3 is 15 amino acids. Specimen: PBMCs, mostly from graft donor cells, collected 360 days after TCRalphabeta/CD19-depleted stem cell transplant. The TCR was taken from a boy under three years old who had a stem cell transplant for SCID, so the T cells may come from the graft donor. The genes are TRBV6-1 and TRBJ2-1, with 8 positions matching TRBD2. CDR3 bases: TGTGCCACCAATCGGGAGGGGCGGTCACACAATGAGCAGTTCTTC. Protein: CATNREGRSHNEQFF.